The 30 T cell receptor beta chains below come from one sample, sequenced in a study of T cells in localized non-small cell lung cancer. Measured with immunoSEQ multiplex PCR; TCRdb has only the in-frame clones, and not every one. The data show about 20,000 clones, around 86% seen once. This sample comprised PBMCs, obtained before any cancer treatment. These receptors originate from a man between 40 and 69 years old with stage II squamous cell lung carcinoma.

This clone was seen once. The chain employs TRBV5-1 and TRBJ1-1, with D possibly being TRBD1 (6 bases). CDR1 SGHRS and CDR2 YFSETQ come from the germline V gene. The V end was cut by 4 bases, the J end by 1 base, with 17 bases between. The CDR3 has 16 amino acids. The CDR3 region has the DNA TGCGCCAGCAGCGGAGCCCTCGGGGGCGCGAACACTGAAGCTTTCTTT. Translating it yields CASSGALGGANTEAFF.

This clone occurred a few times. This rearrangement joins TRBV5-4 to TRBJ2-1, with 10 bases matching TRBD2. Trimming cost V 5 bases and J 1 base; bases outside gene matches: 3. The CDR3 is made up of 15 amino acids. Germline assignment: CDR1 SGHNT and CDR2 YYREEE (reference sequence). The CDR3 coding sequence is TGTGCCAGCAGATCAGCGGGAGGGTCCTACAATGAGCAGTTCTTC. It specifies CASRSAGGSYNEQFF.

The J gene is TRBJ2-5, the V gene TRBV6-1; 7 bases are shared with TRBD1. Germline-derived CDR1 and CDR2 are MNHNS and SASEGT. This CDR3 contains 13 residues. Trimming took 6 bases from V and 0 from J; bases not matched to a gene: 1. The CDR3 DNA reads as TGTGCCAGCAGCGGGACAGACCAAGAGACCCAGTACTTC. Its protein product is CASSGTDQETQYF.

The chain employs TRBV9 and TRBJ2-7, with 10 bases aligning to TRBD2. The CDR3 totals 15 residues. V dropped 0 bases and J dropped 3; count of bases not matched to a gene: 3. Germline assignment: CDR1 SGDLS and CDR2 YYNGEE. The CDR3: CASSVGPSGGYEQYF. The CDR3 DNA is TGTGCCAGCAGCGTAGGCCCTAGCGGGGGCTACGAGCAGTACTTC. Together with reference TRBV9 and TRBJ2-7, the CDR3 gives the full variable domain: DSGVTQTPKHLITATGQRVTLRCSPRSGDLSVYWYQQSLDQGLQFLIQYYNGEERAKGNILERFSAQQFPDLHSELNLSSLELGDSALYFCASSVGPSGGYEQYFGPGTRLTVT.

This chain connects TRBV9 to TRBJ2-1; 11 bases are a match to TRBD1. Germline values: CDR1 SGDLS, CDR2 YYNGEE. V shed 4 bases, J shed 7 bases, and the junction held 7 bases outside the gene matches. This CDR3 is 15 amino acids long. The CDR3 DNA follows: TGTGCCAGCAGCAGGGGGACAGGGGGTCTGAATGAGCAGTTCTTC. It specifies CASSRGTGGLNEQFF. Drawing the rest from reference TRBV9 and TRBJ2-1, the complete variable domain is DSGVTQTPKHLITATGQRVTLRCSPRSGDLSVYWYQQSLDQGLQFLIQYYNGEERAKGNILERFSAQQFPDLHSELNLSSLELGDSALYFCASSRGTGGLNEQFFGPGTRLTVL.

V is TRBV5-1 and J is TRBJ2-1; 14 bases agree with TRBD2. CDR1 and CDR2 (germline): SGHRS, YFSETQ. The ends lost 0 bases at V and 7 bases at J; junction bases unmatched: 6. The CDR3 is 17 amino acids. As DNA, the CDR3 is TGCGCCAGCAGCTTGGCCGTGGGGACTAGCGGGAGTAATGAGCAGTTCTTC. This translates into CASSLAVGTSGSNEQFF.

The V gene is TRBV2, the J gene TRBJ2-7, with TRBD2 matching 7 bases. The CDR3 is made up of 13 amino acids. Germline loops: CDR1 SNHLY, CDR2 FYNNEI. With V trimmed by 10 bases and J by 5 bases, 11 bases remained unmatched. The CDR3 loop is CATAERGGDEQYF. CDR3 nucleotide sequence: TGTGCCACCGCGGAAAGGGGAGGGGACGAGCAGTACTTC.

The chain employs TRBV7-3 and TRBJ2-1, with 8 positions matching TRBD1. Germline trimming cut 5 bases from V and 2 bases from J; bases unmatched to any gene: 8. This CDR3 is built from 16 residues. Germline CDR1 reads SGHTA; CDR2 reads FQGTGA. Here the CDR3 DNA reads TGTGCCAGCAGCCCCCAGGGGGCCCTCCCCTACAATGAGCAGTTCTTC. It translates to CASSPQGALPYNEQFF.

The chain uses TRBV9 and TRBJ1-3; D possibly corresponds to TRBD1 (6 bases). Germline V gene lookup returns CDR1 SGDLS and CDR2 YYNGEE. This CDR3 spans 14 amino acids. The V end was cut by 4 bases, the J end by 4 bases, with 12 bases between. CDR3 region: CASSTGHTGNTIYF. The CDR3, as DNA: TGTGCCAGCAGCACAGGGCATACGGGAAACACCATATATTTT.

The gene calls are TRBV19 and TRBJ2-5; D perhaps matches TRBD2 (5 bases). There are 13 residues in the CDR3. V lost 4 bases and J lost 2, with 8 bases in between. Germline V gives CDR1 LNHDA, CDR2 SQIVND (reference sequence). This CDR3 reads CASSKDWQETQYF. CDR3 bases: TGTGCCAGTAGTAAGGACTGGCAAGAGACCCAGTACTTC.

The chain employs TRBV12-2 and TRBJ1-2; the table's D call, TRBD1, has no DNA check behind it. TRBV12-2 is assigned pseudogene status. CDR3 length: 13 amino acids. In DNA form, the CDR3 reads TGTGCAAGTCGCCCGACAGGGCCCTATGGCTACACCTTC. Translating gives CASRPTGPYGYTF.

The CDR3 sequence: CASKGQGTSGNTIYF. The DNA of the CDR3 is TGTGCCAGTAAAGGGCAGGGGACCTCTGGAAACACCATATATTTT. The chain couples TRBV19 to TRBJ1-3; tentatively, D is TRBD1 (6 bases). The V end lost 7 bases, the J end lost 0 bases, and 13 bases lay between the germline ends. This CDR3 has 15 residues. Germline lookup yields CDR1 LNHDA and CDR2 SQIVND (reference sequence). Full variable domain (outside the CDR3, taken from reference TRBV19 and TRBJ1-3): DGGITQSPKYLFRKEGQNVTLSCEQNLNHDAMYWYRQDPGQGLRLIYYSQIVNDFQKGDIAEGYSVSREKKESFPLTVTSAQKNPTAFYLCASKGQGTSGNTIYFGEGSWLTVV.

The chain recombines TRBV5-4 with TRBJ1-3, with D perhaps TRBD1 (5 bases). Germline V gives CDR1 SGHNT, CDR2 YYREEE (reference sequence). V was shortened by 0 bases and J by 4 bases, with 5 bases between the two germline ends. This CDR3 spans 13 amino acids. The DNA of the CDR3 is TGTGCCAGCAGCTTGGCAGGGGGAAACACCATATATTTT. It is translated as CASSLAGGNTIYF.

The V gene is TRBV6-6, the J gene TRBJ1-5; D might be TRBD1 (6 bases). The CDR3 covers 15 residues. Trimming cost V 5 bases and J 0 bases, with 11 bases left between them. Germline V gives CDR1 MNHNY, CDR2 SVGAGI (reference sequence). The CDR3 region is CASSPGGYSNQPQHF. The CDR3 nucleotides read TGTGCCAGCAGTCCGGGGGGCTATAGCAATCAGCCCCAGCATTTT.

There are a few counts of this clone. The CDR3 nucleotides read TGTGCCAGTAGACAGATAGGGTTTTTCCATTTT. Residues: CASRQIGFFHF. The J gene is TRBJ1-5, the V gene TRBV19; no clear D gene. The CDR3 runs 11 residues. Germline-derived CDR1 and CDR2 are LNHDA and SQIVND (reference sequence). V was trimmed by 6 bases and J by 16 bases, leaving 16 bases between them.

The chain couples TRBV5-1 to TRBJ1-3, with D possibly matching TRBD1 (6 bases). Trimming stripped 0 bases from V and 0 bases from J, with 13 bases between. The CDR3 runs to 17 residues. CDR1 is SGHRS and CDR2 is YFSETQ in the germline V gene. Written as DNA, the CDR3 is TGCGCCAGCAGCTTGGAGGGGACATCCAGCTCTGGAAACACCATATATTTT. Its translation is CASSLEGTSSSGNTIYF.

This rearrangement joins TRBV5-1 to TRBJ1-5, with unresolved D. Per germline, CDR1 SGHRS and CDR2 YFSETQ. V was shortened by 2 bases and J by 0 bases, with 9 bases between the two germline ends. The CDR3 contains 15 residues. The CDR3 region has the DNA TGCGCCAGCAGCTTAGGAGGTATTAGCAATCAGCCCCAGCATTTT. It is translated as CASSLGGISNQPQHF.

The V gene is TRBV11-2, the J gene TRBJ2-3; TRBD2 matches at 7 bases. CDR3 length equals 14 residues. Trimming took 5 bases from V and 5 from J; bases not matched to a gene: 7. Germline-derived CDR1 and CDR2 are SGHAT and FQNNGV. The CDR3, as DNA: TGTGCCAGCAGCAGGGACTACCTTAGAGATACGCAGTATTTT. Translating gives CASSRDYLRDTQYF.

The rearrangement joins TRBV30 to TRBJ2-6; D is unclear. Trimming shortened V by 7 bases and J by 4 bases, and 14 bases separated the two germline ends. The V gene's germline CDR1 is GTSNPN and CDR2 SVGIG (reference sequence). This CDR3 comprises 14 residues. The CDR3 loop reads CASTGSRGANVLTF. CDR3 nucleotides: TGTGCCTCAACCGGGTCTCGGGGGGCCAACGTCCTGACTTTC.

This rearrangement joins TRBV13 to TRBJ2-1; D not certain. V lost 4 bases and J lost 7, with 8 bases in between. The CDR3 consists of 12 residues. Germline V lookup: CDR1 PRHDT, CDR2 FYEKMQ (reference sequence). The CDR3 here is CASSSKGNEQFF. CDR3 bases: TGTGCCAGCAGCTCCAAGGGTAATGAGCAGTTCTTC. Variable domain in full (rest from reference TRBV13 and TRBJ2-1): AAGVIQSPRHLIKEKRETATLKCYPIPRHDTVYWYQQGPGQDPQFLISFYEKMQSDKGSIPDRFSAQQFSDYHSELNMSSLELGDSALYFCASSSKGNEQFFGPGTRLTVL.

The chain joins TRBV6-6 to TRBJ1-5, with a tentative D call TRBD1 (6 bases). The CDR3 length is 15 residues. Trimming removed 2 bases from V and 7 bases from J, with 15 bases in between. From germline, CDR1 is MNHNY and CDR2 SVGAGI (reference sequence). CDR3 DNA: TGTGCCAGCAGTTACGGGGGGCAAAGAGGACAGCCCCAGCATTTT. The encoded protein is CASSYGGQRGQPQHF.

This clone was counted a single time. This sequence joins TRBV7-9 and TRBJ1-3, with 8 positions matching TRBD1. CDR1 and CDR2 from the germline V gene are SEHNR and FQNEAQ (reference sequence). Trimming took 5 bases from V and 3 from J; bases not matched to a gene: 6. The CDR3 loop spans 15 amino acids. CDR3 sequence: CASSRTGRDGNTIYF. In nucleotides, the CDR3 is TGTGCCAGCAGCCGGACAGGGAGGGATGGAAACACCATATATTTT.

This chain uses TRBV25-1 with TRBJ2-1; 9 bases fit TRBD2. From germline, CDR1 is MGHDK and CDR2 SYGVNS. This CDR3 has 13 amino acids. After removal of 4 bases from V and 7 bases from J, the junction contained 2 bases not matched to a gene. This CDR3 reads CASSGGGGNEQFF. Written as DNA, the CDR3 is TGTGCCAGCAGTGGCGGGGGGGGAAATGAGCAGTTCTTC.

This clone was observed once. The rearrangement joins TRBV27 to TRBJ2-2; 7 bases agree with TRBD1. The germline gives CDR1 MNHEY, CDR2 SMNVEV (reference sequence). J lost 6 bases, V lost 6 bases, and 7 bases had no gene match. The CDR3 covers 14 residues. CDR3: CASRDRWSAGELFF. CDR3 nucleotides: TGTGCCAGCAGGGACAGGTGGAGCGCCGGGGAGCTGTTTTTT.

This chain links TRBV5-4 with TRBJ2-6, with unresolved D. The CDR3 loop spans 14 amino acids. Trimming cost V 0 bases and J 0 bases, with 1 base left between them. The germline CDR1 and CDR2 sequences are SGHNT and YYREEE (reference sequence). The CDR3 region is CASSLDSGANVLTF. DNA of the CDR3: TGTGCCAGCAGCTTGGACTCTGGGGCCAACGTCCTGACTTTC.

The sample holds a few counts of this clone. The rearrangement links TRBV5-1 to TRBJ1-1; D is unresolved. Per the germline V gene, CDR1 is SGHRS and CDR2 is YFSETQ. Trimming removed 0 bases from V and 7 bases from J, with 7 bases in between. The CDR3 runs 12 residues. The CDR3 nucleotides are TGCGCCAGCAGCTTGGTTGGTGATGAAGCTTTCTTT. This codes for CASSLVGDEAFF.

This chain connects TRBV5-4 to TRBJ2-7, with 7 positions matching TRBD1. V lost 0 bases to trimming and J lost 4 bases; unmatched junction nucleotides: 10. The CDR3 consists of 16 residues. Germline assignment: CDR1 SGHNT and CDR2 YYREEE (reference sequence). CDR3 nucleotides: TGTGCCAGCAGCTTGGGAGCGGCTAGGGGGCTTTACGAGCAGTACTTC. Residues: CASSLGAARGLYEQYF.

V and J are TRBV6-5 and TRBJ1-4; 8 nucleotides align to TRBD1. V lost 2 bases to trimming and J lost 3 bases; unmatched junction nucleotides: 2. This CDR3 contains 15 residues. The germline V gene has CDR1 MNHEY and CDR2 SVGAGI. The CDR3 DNA follows: TGTGCCAGCAGTTACACGACAGGGGCTAATGAAAAACTGTTTTTT. This gives the protein CASSYTTGANEKLFF.

The CDR3 protein is CASSQTPPSGRMDEQFF. CDR3 bases: TGCGCCAGCAGCCAGACCCCCCCTAGCGGGAGGATGGATGAGCAGTTCTTC. The genes are TRBV4-1 and TRBJ2-1, with TRBD2 identical over 11 bases. After removal of 3 bases from V and 8 bases from J, the junction contained 12 bases not matched to a gene. The CDR3 is made up of 17 amino acids. CDR1 is MGHRA and CDR2 is YSYEKL in the germline V gene.

This rearrangement joins TRBV6-6 to TRBJ2-1; D call uncertain. Trimming cost V 6 bases and J 9 bases, with 15 bases left between them. The CDR3 has 13 amino acids. Looked up from germline, CDR1 is MNHNY and CDR2 is SVGAGI (reference sequence). CDR3 sequence reads: CASRTQVDGEQFF. CDR3 in DNA: TGTGCCAGCAGAACCCAAGTTGACGGTGAGCAGTTCTTC.